This is a list of T cell receptor beta chains from one sample in a study of shared clonotypes between healthy human individuals. TCRdb's copy holds only in-frame clones and misses some; the assay was immunoSEQ multiplex PCR. Of approximately 1.5 million clones listed, approximately 98.5% were seen once; the top ten hold over 0.3%. Sequences were obtained from naive CD4+ T cells sorted from blood. The receptors come from a man aged 30 to 39 in good health. CDR3s include the opening cysteine and the closing phenylalanine or tryptophan. The D gene is left open where the match is weak.

V,D,J,CDR3,DNA
TRBV6-6,-,TRBJ2-2,CASSKLDHTGELFF,TGTGCCAGCAGTAAACTAGATCACACCGGGGAGCTGTTTTTT
TRBV19,-,TRBJ2-1,CASSMRKGILHNEQFF,TGTGCCAGTAGTATGCGGAAGGGGATCCTCCACAATGAGCAGTTCTTC
TRBV11-2,-,TRBJ2-5,CASSSMEGRQTQYF,TGTGCCAGCAGCTCTATGGAAGGAAGACAGACCCAGTACTTC
TRBV5-8,-,TRBJ2-3,CASSLADTQYF,TGTGCCAGCAGCTTGGCTGATACGCAGTATTTT
TRBV7-2,TRBD1,TRBJ1-5,CASSWRQGYQPQHF,TGTGCCAGCAGCTGGCGACAGGGGTATCAGCCCCAGCATTTT
TRBV11-2,TRBD1,TRBJ2-7,CASSAPGTGVPQYF,TGTGCCAGCAGCGCCCCCGGGACAGGGGTGCCGCAGTACTTC
TRBV14,TRBD2,TRBJ2-7,CASSPESSGRVILGSGSYEQYF,TGTGCCAGCAGCCCGGAAAGTAGCGGGAGAGTGATCCTGGGATCGGGCTCCTACGAGCAGTACTTC
TRBV5-4,TRBD1,TRBJ2-7,CASSLETGQAYEQYF,TGTGCCAGCAGCTTGGAGACAGGGCAAGCCTACGAGCAGTACTTC
TRBV25-1,TRBD2,TRBJ2-7,CASSAPRAGVSHEQYF,TGTGCCAGCAGTGCCCCGAGAGCGGGAGTGTCCCACGAGCAGTACTTC
TRBV11-2,-,TRBJ2-7,CASSLEWGWAYEQYF,TGTGCCAGCAGCTTAGAGTGGGGATGGGCCTACGAGCAGTACTTC
TRBV28,TRBD1,TRBJ2-7,CASFRQGRGEQYF,TGTGCCAGCTTCCGACAGGGCCGCGGTGAGCAGTACTTC
TRBV5-1,-,TRBJ1-1,CASSLVAVTEAFF,TGCGCCAGCAGCTTGGTGGCCGTCACTGAAGCTTTCTTT
TRBV5-5,-,TRBJ2-7,CASSRTFEGRLGGNSYEQYF,TGTGCCAGCAGCCGGACCTTTGAGGGTCGATTAGGTGGCAACTCCTACGAGCAGTACTTC
TRBV19,-,TRBJ1-2,CASSIDDRANYGYTF,TGTGCCAGTAGTATTGACGACAGAGCTAACTATGGCTACACCTTC
TRBV7-3,TRBD2,TRBJ2-1,CASSLAGGPHEQFF,TGTGCCAGCAGCTTAGCGGGAGGGCCCCATGAGCAGTTCTTC
TRBV2,-,TRBJ2-1,CASSLDIGSYNEQFF,TGTGCCAGCAGTTTGGACATTGGCTCCTACAATGAGCAGTTCTTC